Listed below are T cell receptor beta chains from one sample, sequenced in a study of shared clonotypes between healthy human individuals. The data were produced by immunoSEQ multiplex PCR, yet TCRdb's version contains in-frame clones alone and is incomplete. The sample includes about 1 million clones, roughly 80% of them seen just once. The source material was memory CD4+ T cells sorted from blood. Receptor source: a man between 18 and 35 years old in good health. Both conserved end residues are part of each CDR3. A D gene is named only where the DNA matches it firmly. For some rows the clone size is stated as once, few or many, or as a class when expanded; others skip it.

v_gene,d_gene,j_gene,abundance,CDR3nt,CDR3aa
TRBV6-1,.,TRBJ2-3,.,TGTGCCAGCAGTCTAGAGGGGTCTAAGGGAGATACGCAGTATTTT,CASSLEGSKGDTQYF
TRBV18,.,TRBJ2-1,few,TGTGCCAGCTCACCACCCTCGCCGGGATACAATGAGCAGTTCTTC,CASSPPSPGYNEQFF
TRBV11-2,.,TRBJ1-5,.,TGTGCCAGCAGCCCCGTCGGCTCGAGCAATCAGCCCCAGCATTTT,CASSPVGSSNQPQHF
TRBV28,.,TRBJ2-3,.,TGTGCCAGCAGTTACGGGGGCAGAGATACGCAGTATTTT,CASSYGGRDTQYF
TRBV5-1,.,TRBJ1-1,.,TGCGCCAGCAACTTGGGACAACTAAACACTGAAGCTTTCTTT,CASNLGQLNTEAFF
TRBV5-1,.,TRBJ1-1,.,TGCGCCAGCAGCTTGGCCACAGGGAGCACTGAAGCTTTCTTT,CASSLATGSTEAFF
TRBV5-4,.,TRBJ1-1,.,TGTGCCAGCAGCCCGACAGAGCCTCGGACTGAAGCTTTCTTT,CASSPTEPRTEAFF
TRBV29-1,.,TRBJ1-2,.,TGCAGCGTGGCTCAAACAGGGCCTTGGGGCTACACCTTC,CSVAQTGPWGYTF
TRBV29-1,TRBD1,TRBJ2-7,.,TGCAGCGTTGCGGGACAGGGAAACGAGCAGTACTTC,CSVAGQGNEQYF
TRBV7-2,.,TRBJ2-7,few,TGTGCCAGCAGCCGGGACCACTCCTACGAGCAGTACTTC,CASSRDHSYEQYF
TRBV11-2,.,TRBJ2-7,.,TGTGCCAGCAGCCCTAATGCGGATGGCGAGCAGTACTTC,CASSPNADGEQYF
TRBV6-5,.,TRBJ2-3,few,TGTGCCAGCAGGCTAGTTGGTACGCAGTATTTT,CASRLVGTQYF
TRBV5-6,TRBD1,TRBJ2-1,.,TGTGCCAGCAGCACACAGGGGGCGCGGGGTGAGCAGTTCTTC,CASSTQGARGEQFF
TRBV27,TRBD1,TRBJ1-1,.,TGTGCCAGCAGTTTCCGGACAGGAAACACTGAAGCTTTCTTT,CASSFRTGNTEAFF
TRBV7-9,.,TRBJ1-1,.,TGTGCCAGCAGCTTAATGCAGGGTAAAGCTTTCTTT,CASSLMQGKAFF
TRBV2,.,TRBJ2-7,.,TGTGCCAGCAGTGTCGAAAGAGCCGGGACTCTCTACGAGCAGTACTTC,CASSVERAGTLYEQYF
TRBV7-2,.,TRBJ1-1,.,TGTGCCAGCAGCTTAAAGGCAGCCACTGAAGCTTTCTTT,CASSLKAATEAFF
TRBV10-3,TRBD2,TRBJ2-7,.,TGTGCCATCAGCCGGGACTATCGATCCGAGCAGTACTTC,CAISRDYRSEQYF
TRBV30,.,TRBJ1-5,few,TGTGCCTGGAGCCTCATAGGGGGGACTCAGCCCCAGCATTTT,CAWSLIGGTQPQHF
TRBV30,TRBD1,TRBJ1-1,.,TGTGCCTGGAGTAGATCCTCCGGACAGGGAATTGGAGGCACTGAAGCTTTCTTT,CAWSRSSGQGIGGTEAFF
TRBV15,.,TRBJ1-3,.,TGTGCCACCCAGGGCGCGAGCTCTGGAAACACCATATATTTT,CATQGASSGNTIYF
TRBV5-1,.,TRBJ2-2,.,TGCGCCAGCACCAATAGGGACACGTCGAACACCGGGGAGCTGTTTTTT,CASTNRDTSNTGELFF
TRBV30,.,TRBJ2-7,.,TGTGCCTGGAGTGTACTTCTGGGAAGATACGAGCAGTACTTC,CAWSVLLGRYEQYF
TRBV28,TRBD2,TRBJ2-7,.,TGTGCCAGCAGTGGGACTAGCGGGGGGAAGAGCGAGCAGTACTTC,CASSGTSGGKSEQYF
TRBV9,TRBD2,TRBJ2-7,few,TGTGCCAGCAGCGTAAGAATCGCGGGAGTAAACGAGCAGTACTTC,CASSVRIAGVNEQYF
TRBV6-1,.,TRBJ2-7,.,TGTGCCAGCAGTGCCAAGTCAGCTACGAGATGGCAGTACTTC,CASSAKSATRWQYF
TRBV29-1,.,TRBJ2-3,once,TGCAGCGTTGTGAGGGCAGGCACAGATACGCAGTATTTT,CSVVRAGTDTQYF
TRBV2,TRBD2,TRBJ2-7,.,TGTGCCAGCATGAAGCAGCGGGACTCCTACGAGCAGTACTTC,CASMKQRDSYEQYF
TRBV5-1,.,TRBJ2-1,once,TGCGCCAGCATTGTGGGAGGAGGCTCCTACAATGAGCAGTTCTTC,CASIVGGGSYNEQFF
TRBV18,.,TRBJ2-2,once,TGTGCCAGCTCATTCCAGGGGTTGAGCACCGGGGAGCTGTTTTTT,CASSFQGLSTGELFF
TRBV7-8,.,TRBJ1-2,.,TGTGCCAGCAGCTCGGAGGGTACTAACTATGGCTACACCTTC,CASSSEGTNYGYTF
TRBV10-3,TRBD1,TRBJ1-2,once,TGTGCCATCAGTGTTTCTGGGGACAGCTATGGCTACACCTTC,CAISVSGDSYGYTF
TRBV5-1,.,TRBJ2-2,.,TGCGCCAGCAGTAGGGCAACGAACACCGGGGAGCTGTTTTTT,CASSRATNTGELFF
TRBV5-1,.,TRBJ1-3,.,TGCGCCAGCAGGCCCTCTATGGAGTCTGGAAACACCATATATTTT,CASRPSMESGNTIYF
TRBV30,.,TRBJ2-1,.,TGTGCCTGGAGTGTGGAACTCAATGAGCAGTTCTTC,CAWSVELNEQFF
TRBV5-1,TRBD2,TRBJ2-3,.,TGCGCCAGCACCCGAAGCGGGGGGACCACAGATACGCAGTATTTT,CASTRSGGTTDTQYF
TRBV7-8,.,TRBJ2-2,once,TGTGCCAGCAGCTTAGCGCTAGATAGTTGGATCGGGGAGCTGTTTTTT,CASSLALDSWIGELFF
TRBV5-1,.,TRBJ1-4,.,TGCGCCAGCAGAGGTAGTGGGACGAGCAATAATGAAAAACTGTTTTTT,CASRGSGTSNNEKLFF
TRBV2,TRBD1,TRBJ2-6,.,TGTGCCAGCAGCGGTGACAGGGGGATAACTGGGGCCAACGTCCTGACTTTC,CASSGDRGITGANVLTF
TRBV7-9,.,TRBJ2-7,.,TGTGCCAGCAGCTTAGGGGCGGGACTCAACGAGCAGTACTTC,CASSLGAGLNEQYF
TRBV9,TRBD1,TRBJ1-5,.,TGTGCCAGCAGCCCGCGAGGGGGCATCCTAGAACAGCCCCAGCATTTT,CASSPRGGILEQPQHF
TRBV5-1,.,TRBJ2-2,.,TGCGCCAGCAGCCCAGTTGACGGGGAGCTGTTTTTT,CASSPVDGELFF
TRBV28,TRBD1,TRBJ1-2,.,TGTGCCAGCAGCTCGCAGGGGGCCTATGGCTACACCTTC,CASSSQGAYGYTF
TRBV7-2,.,TRBJ1-6,few,TGTGCCAGCAGCAGGGATCTCTATAATTCACCCCTCCACTTT,CASSRDLYNSPLHF
TRBV5-6,.,TRBJ2-1,.,TGTGCCAGCACCATGAACAGGGGTGGGTCTAGCGAAGGCCCGCAGTTCTTC,CASTMNRGGSSEGPQFF
TRBV11-2,.,TRBJ2-2,.,TGTGCCAGCAGCATCCTAGACAGAGATCTGGGGGAGCTGTTTTTT,CASSILDRDLGELFF
TRBV9,.,TRBJ2-5,.,TGTGCCAGCAGCTCAGGTCAGGAGACCCAGTACTTC,CASSSGQETQYF